The 2 T cell receptor beta chains given below trace back to one sample, sequenced in a study of vaccination and CD4 T cells after COVID-19. Scientists ran DNA taken from cultured CD4+ T cells through the Oncomine TCR Beta short-read assay for sequencing. MiXCR, run by TCRdb on the PCR reads, gives a single entry per CDR3 protein. Of about 20,000 distinct CDR3 sequences listed, over 25% are singletons. For these TCRs, the target antigens are not known. This sample's treatment: roughly 11-day PBMC culture with coronavirus spike peptide pools or control peptides (ViraFEST assay). The specimen sequenced was cultured CD4+ T cells from blood. These TCRs come from a human donor with COVID-19.

The chain joins TRBV6-1 to TRBJ2-2, with D possibly TRBD2 on 5 matching bases. Germline V gene data show CDR1 as MNHNS and CDR2 as SASEGT. Trimming removed 10 bases at V and 6 bases at J, with 12 bases between. CDR3 length: 12 amino acids. The DNA for the CDR3 is TGTGCCACCCGAGGAGGCGCCGGGGAGCTGTTTTTT. Its translation is CATRGGAGELFF.

The chain carries TRBV5-6 and TRBJ1-1; TRBD1 is a possible D gene (6 bases). The CDR3 extends over 13 amino acids. The germline V gene encodes CDR1 SGHDT and CDR2 YYEEEE. Trimming cost V 2 bases and J 9 bases, with 14 bases left between them. The DNA of the CDR3 is TGTGCCAGCAGCTTATTCTCGCAGGGGAAAGCTTTCTTT. The encoded protein is CASSLFSQGKAFF.